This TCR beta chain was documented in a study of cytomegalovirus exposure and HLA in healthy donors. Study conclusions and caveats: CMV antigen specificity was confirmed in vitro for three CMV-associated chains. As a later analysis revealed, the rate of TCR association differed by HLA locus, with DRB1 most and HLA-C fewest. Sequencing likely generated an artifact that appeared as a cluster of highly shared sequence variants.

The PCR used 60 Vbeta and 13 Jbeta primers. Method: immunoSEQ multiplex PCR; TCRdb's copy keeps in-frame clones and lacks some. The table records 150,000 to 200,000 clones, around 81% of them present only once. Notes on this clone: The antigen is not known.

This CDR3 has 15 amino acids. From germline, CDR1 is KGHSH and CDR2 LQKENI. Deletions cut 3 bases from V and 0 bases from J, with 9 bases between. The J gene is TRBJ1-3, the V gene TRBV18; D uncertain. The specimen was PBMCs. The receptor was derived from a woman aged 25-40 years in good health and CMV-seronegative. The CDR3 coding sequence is TGTGCCAGCTCACCGGAGGTAACCTCTGGAAACACCATATATTTT. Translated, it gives CASSPEVTSGNTIYF.